The T cell receptor beta chain under discussion was sequenced for a study of T cell responses to AZD1222 COVID-19 vaccine. Method: immunoSEQ multiplex PCR; TCRdb's copy keeps in-frame clones and lacks some. The profile shows 150,000 or so clones, approximately 88% of them singletons. The germline V gene encodes CDR1 WNHNN and CDR2 SYGVQD (reference sequence). Trimming removed 5 bases from V and 9 bases from J, with 5 bases in between. The length of the CDR3 is 10 residues. This material consisted of peripheral blood, taken on day 0 of AZD1222 vaccination. The receptor was isolated from an adult in good health. J is TRBJ1-3 and V is TRBV10-1; D remains ambiguous. CDR3 in DNA: TGCGCCAGCAGTTTTGGCACCATATATTTT. Translation: CASSFGTIYF.